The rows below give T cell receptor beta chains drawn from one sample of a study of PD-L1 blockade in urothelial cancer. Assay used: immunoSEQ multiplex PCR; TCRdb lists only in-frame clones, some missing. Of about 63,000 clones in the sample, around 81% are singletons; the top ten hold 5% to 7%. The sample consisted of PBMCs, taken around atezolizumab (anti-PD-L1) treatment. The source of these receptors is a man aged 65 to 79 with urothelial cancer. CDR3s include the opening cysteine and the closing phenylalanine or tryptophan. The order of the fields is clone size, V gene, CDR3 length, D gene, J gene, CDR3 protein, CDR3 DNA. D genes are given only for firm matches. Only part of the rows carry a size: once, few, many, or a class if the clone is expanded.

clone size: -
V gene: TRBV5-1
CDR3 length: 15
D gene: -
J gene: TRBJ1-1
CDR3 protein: CASSSGAGRGTEAFF
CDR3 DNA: TGCGCCAGCAGCTCGGGAGCAGGGAGGGGGACTGAAGCTTTCTTT

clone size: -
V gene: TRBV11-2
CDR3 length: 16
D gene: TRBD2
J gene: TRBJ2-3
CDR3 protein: CASSSWNSGGGDTQYF
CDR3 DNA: TGTGCCAGCAGCTCCTGGAACAGCGGGGGGGGAGATACGCAGTATTTT

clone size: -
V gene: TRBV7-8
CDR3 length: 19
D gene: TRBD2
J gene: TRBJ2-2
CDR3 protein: CASSFLWLAGGGDTGELFF
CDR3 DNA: TGTGCCAGCAGCTTCCTTTGGCTAGCGGGGGGCGGGGACACCGGGGAGCTGTTTTTT

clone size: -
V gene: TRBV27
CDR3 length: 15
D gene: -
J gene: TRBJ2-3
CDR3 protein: CASSLEGVSTDTQYF
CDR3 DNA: TGTGCCAGCAGTTTAGAGGGAGTAAGCACAGATACGCAGTATTTT

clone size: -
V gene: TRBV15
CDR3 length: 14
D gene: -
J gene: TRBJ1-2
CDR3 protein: CATSREWGPYGYTF
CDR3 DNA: TGTGCCACCAGCAGAGAATGGGGGCCCTATGGCTACACCTTC

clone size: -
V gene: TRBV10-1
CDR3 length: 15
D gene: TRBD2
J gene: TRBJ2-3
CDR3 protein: CASSDSGSTTDTQYF
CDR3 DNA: TGCGCCAGCAGTGATAGCGGGTCCACCACAGATACGCAGTATTTT

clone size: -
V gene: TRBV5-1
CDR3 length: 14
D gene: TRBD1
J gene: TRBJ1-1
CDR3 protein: CASSLRDRNTEAFF
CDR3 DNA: TGCGCCAGCAGCCTTAGGGACAGAAACACTGAAGCTTTCTTT

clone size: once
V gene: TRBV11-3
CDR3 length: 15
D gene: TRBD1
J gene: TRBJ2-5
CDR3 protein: CASSQRTGGGETQYF
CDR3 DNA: TGTGCCAGCAGCCAGCGGACAGGGGGAGGGGAGACCCAGTACTTC

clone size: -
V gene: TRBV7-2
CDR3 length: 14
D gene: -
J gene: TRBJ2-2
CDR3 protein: CASSLSQGGGELFF
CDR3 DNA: TGTGCCAGCAGCTTAAGTCAGGGGGGCGGGGAGCTGTTTTTT

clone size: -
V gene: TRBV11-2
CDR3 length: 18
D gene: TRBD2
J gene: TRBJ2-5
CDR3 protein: CASSLAGTSGSLQETQYF
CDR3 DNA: TGTGCCAGCAGCTTAGCTGGGACTAGCGGGAGTCTCCAAGAGACCCAGTACTTC

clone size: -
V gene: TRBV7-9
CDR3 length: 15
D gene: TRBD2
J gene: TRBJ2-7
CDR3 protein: CASSFDASGTYEQYF
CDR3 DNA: TGTGCCAGCAGCTTTGACGCTAGCGGAACCTACGAGCAGTACTTC

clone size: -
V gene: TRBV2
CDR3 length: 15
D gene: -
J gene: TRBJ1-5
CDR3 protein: CASSLQAYSNQPQHF
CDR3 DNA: TGTGCCAGCAGTCTACAGGCTTATAGCAATCAGCCCCAGCATTTT

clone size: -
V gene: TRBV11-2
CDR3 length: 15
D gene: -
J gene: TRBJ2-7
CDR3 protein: CASSLGMGRESEQYF
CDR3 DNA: TGTGCCAGCAGCTTAGGTATGGGCAGAGAGAGCGAGCAGTACTTC

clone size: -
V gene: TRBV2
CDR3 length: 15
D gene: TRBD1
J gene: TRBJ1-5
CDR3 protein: CASSRDRGGNQPQHF
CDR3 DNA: TGTGCCAGCAGTCGGGACAGGGGAGGGAATCAGCCCCAGCATTTT

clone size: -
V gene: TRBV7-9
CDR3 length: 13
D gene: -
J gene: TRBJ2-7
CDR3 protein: CASSLGRVYEQYF
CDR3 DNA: TGTGCCAGCAGCTTAGGCAGGGTCTACGAGCAGTACTTC

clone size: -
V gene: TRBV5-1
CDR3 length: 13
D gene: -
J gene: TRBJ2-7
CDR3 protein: CASSLGDNYEQYF
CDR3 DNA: TGCGCCAGCAGCTTGGGTGACAACTACGAGCAGTACTTC

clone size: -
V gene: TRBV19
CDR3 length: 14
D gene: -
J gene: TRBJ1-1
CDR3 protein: CASQRWGVDTEAFF
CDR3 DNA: TGTGCCAGCCAGAGGTGGGGGGTAGACACTGAAGCTTTCTTT

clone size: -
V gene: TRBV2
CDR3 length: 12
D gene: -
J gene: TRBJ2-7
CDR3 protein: CASSRSPYEQYF
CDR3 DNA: TGTGCCAGCAGCCGGTCCCCCTACGAGCAGTACTTC

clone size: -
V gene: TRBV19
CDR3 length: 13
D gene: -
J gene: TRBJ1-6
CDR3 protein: CATRGTLGSPLHF
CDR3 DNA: TGTGCCACCCGGGGAACATTGGGGTCACCCCTCCACTTT

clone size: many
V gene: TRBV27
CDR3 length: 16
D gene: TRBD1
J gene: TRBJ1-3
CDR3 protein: CASSATGVLTGNTIYF
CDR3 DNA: TGTGCCAGCAGTGCAACAGGGGTCCTCACTGGAAACACCATATATTTT

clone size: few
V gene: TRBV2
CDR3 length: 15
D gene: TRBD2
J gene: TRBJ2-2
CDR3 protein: CATRPGTSGLGELFF
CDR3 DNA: TGTGCCACTCGTCCCGGGACTAGCGGGCTCGGGGAGCTGTTTTTT

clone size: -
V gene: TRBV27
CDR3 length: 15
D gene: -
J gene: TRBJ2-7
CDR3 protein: CASSLGGAITYEQYF
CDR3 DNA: TGTGCCAGCAGTTTAGGGGGGGCGATCACCTACGAGCAGTACTTC

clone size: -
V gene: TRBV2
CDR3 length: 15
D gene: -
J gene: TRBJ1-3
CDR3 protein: CASSDPGTFGNTIYF
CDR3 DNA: TGTGCCAGCAGTGACCCCGGGACATTTGGAAACACCATATATTTT